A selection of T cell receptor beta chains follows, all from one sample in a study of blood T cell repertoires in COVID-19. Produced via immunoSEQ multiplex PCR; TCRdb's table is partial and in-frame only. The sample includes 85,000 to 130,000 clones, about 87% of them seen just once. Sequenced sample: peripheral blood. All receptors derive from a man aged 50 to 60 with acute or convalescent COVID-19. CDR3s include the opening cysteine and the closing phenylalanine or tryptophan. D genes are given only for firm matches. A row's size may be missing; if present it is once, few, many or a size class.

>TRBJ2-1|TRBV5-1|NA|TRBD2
CASRMGLAGGLEQFF
TGCGCCAGCAGAATGGGACTAGCGGGAGGCTTGGAGCAGTTCTTC
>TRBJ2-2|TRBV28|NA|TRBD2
CASSSPLGLAGTGELFF
TGTGCCAGCAGTTCGCCATTGGGACTAGCGGGGACCGGGGAGCTGTTTTTT
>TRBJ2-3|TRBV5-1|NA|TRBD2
CASSPGGRSTDTQYF
TGCGCCAGCAGCCCGGGCGGGAGAAGCACAGATACGCAGTATTTT
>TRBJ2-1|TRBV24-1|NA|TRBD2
CATMLAGEQFF
TGTGCCACCATGTTAGCGGGGGAGCAGTTCTTC
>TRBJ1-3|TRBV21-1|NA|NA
CASSHWGPRAPGNTIYF
TGTGCCAGCAGCCACTGGGGTCCCAGGGCACCTGGAAACACCATATATTTT
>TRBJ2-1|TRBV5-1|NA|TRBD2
CASSLVAGREQFF
TGCGCCAGCAGCTTGGTAGCGGGCAGGGAGCAGTTCTTC
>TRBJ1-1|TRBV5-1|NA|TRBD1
CASSNGQGWTEAFF
TGCGCCAGCAGCAACGGACAGGGTTGGACTGAAGCTTTCTTT
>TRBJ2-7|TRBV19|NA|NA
CASSPGLSYEQYF
TGTGCCAGTAGCCCGGGACTCTCCTACGAGCAGTACTTC
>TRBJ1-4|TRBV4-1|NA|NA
CASSWAGVGEKLFF
TGCGCCAGCAGCTGGGCAGGGGTGGGTGAAAAACTGTTTTTT
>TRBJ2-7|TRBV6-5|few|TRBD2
CASSLLAGTYEQYF
TGTGCCAGCAGTCTCCTAGCGGGAACCTACGAGCAGTACTTC
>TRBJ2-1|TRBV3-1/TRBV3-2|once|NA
CASSPDGGASGEQFF
TGTGCCAGCAGCCCCGACGGCGGGGCCTCCGGTGAGCAGTTCTTC
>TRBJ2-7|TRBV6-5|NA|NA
CASSFGDYEQYF
TGTGCCAGCAGTTTCGGGGACTACGAGCAGTACTTC
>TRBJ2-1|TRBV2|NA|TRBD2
CASSEGLAGAFEQFF
TGTGCCAGCAGTGAAGGACTAGCGGGAGCGTTTGAGCAGTTCTTC
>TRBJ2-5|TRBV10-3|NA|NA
CAISSGEETQYF
TGTGCCATCAGTTCCGGGGAAGAGACCCAGTACTTC
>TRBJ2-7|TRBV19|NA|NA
CASSTAAYEQYF
TGTGCCAGTAGTACCGCGGCCTACGAGCAGTACTTC
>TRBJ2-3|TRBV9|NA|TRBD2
CASSDRSGTSGALPDTQYF
TGTGCCAGCAGCGACCGGTCCGGGACTAGCGGGGCTCTCCCAGATACGCAGTATTTT
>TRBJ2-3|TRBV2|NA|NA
CASTGLSTDTQYF
TGTGCCAGCACCGGACTGAGCACAGATACGCAGTATTTT
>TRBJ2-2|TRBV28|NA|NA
CASSSQGRELFF
TGTGCCAGCAGTTCACAGGGACGGGAGCTGTTTTTT
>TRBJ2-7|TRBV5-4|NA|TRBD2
CASSLELAGVEQYF
TGTGCCAGCAGCTTGGAACTAGCGGGAGTCGAGCAGTACTTC
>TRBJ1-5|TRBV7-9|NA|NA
CASSFSGSSNQPQHF
TGTGCCAGCAGCTTCTCAGGCAGTAGCAATCAGCCCCAGCATTTT
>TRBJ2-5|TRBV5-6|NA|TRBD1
CASRDENRGQETQYF
TGTGCCAGCAGGGATGAGAACAGGGGCCAAGAGACCCAGTACTTC
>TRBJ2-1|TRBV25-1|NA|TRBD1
CASTTNGRTGMVNEQFF
TGTGCCAGCACAACGAACGGCAGGACAGGGATGGTCAATGAGCAGTTCTTC
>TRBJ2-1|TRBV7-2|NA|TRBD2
CASSPAGRGNEQFF
TGTGCCAGCAGCCCAGCCGGGAGGGGCAATGAGCAGTTCTTC
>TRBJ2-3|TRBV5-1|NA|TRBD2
CASSLGSSGRRDTQYF
TGCGCCAGCAGCTTGGGTTCCAGCGGGAGAAGGGATACGCAGTATTTT
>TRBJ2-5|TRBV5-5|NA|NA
CASSGGRPMGGTQYF
TGTGCCAGCAGCGGAGGACGGCCAATGGGGGGGACCCAGTACTTC
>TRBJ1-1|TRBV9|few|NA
CASRATGTEAFF
TGTGCCAGCAGGGCGACAGGAACTGAAGCTTTCTTT
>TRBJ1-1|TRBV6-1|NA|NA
CASKRTVNTEAFF
TGTGCCAGCAAAAGGACAGTGAACACTGAAGCTTTCTTT
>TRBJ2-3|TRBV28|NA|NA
CASSPTGPGQPQSPSTDTQYF
TGTGCCAGCAGTCCGACCGGCCCCGGACAGCCGCAGTCCCCTAGCACAGATACGCAGTATTTT
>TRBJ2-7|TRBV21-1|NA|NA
CASSSREGQGSYEQYF
TGTGCCAGCAGCTCCCGGGAGGGACAGGGGAGTTACGAGCAGTACTTC
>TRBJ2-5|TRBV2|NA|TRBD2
CASSDPLAGVWETQYF
TGTGCCAGCAGTGACCCACTAGCGGGCGTGTGGGAGACCCAGTACTTC
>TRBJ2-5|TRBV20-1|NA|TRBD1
CSASTGGMETQYF
TGCAGTGCCAGTACAGGGGGGATGGAGACCCAGTACTTC